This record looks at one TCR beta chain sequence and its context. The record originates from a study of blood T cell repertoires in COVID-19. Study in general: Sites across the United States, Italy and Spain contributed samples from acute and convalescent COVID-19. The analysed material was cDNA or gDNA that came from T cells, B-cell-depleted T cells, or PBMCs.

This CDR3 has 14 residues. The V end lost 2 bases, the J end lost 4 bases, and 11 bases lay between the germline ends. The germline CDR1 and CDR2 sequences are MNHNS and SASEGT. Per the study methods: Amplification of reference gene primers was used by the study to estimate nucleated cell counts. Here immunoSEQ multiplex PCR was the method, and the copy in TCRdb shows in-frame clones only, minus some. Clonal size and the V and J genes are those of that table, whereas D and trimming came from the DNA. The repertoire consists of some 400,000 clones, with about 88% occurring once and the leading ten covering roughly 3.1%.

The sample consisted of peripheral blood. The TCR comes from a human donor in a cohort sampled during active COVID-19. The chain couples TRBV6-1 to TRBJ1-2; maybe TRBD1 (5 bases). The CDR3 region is CASSETTGAYGYTF. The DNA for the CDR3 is TGTGCCAGCAGTGAAACCACAGGCGCCTATGGCTACACCTTC.